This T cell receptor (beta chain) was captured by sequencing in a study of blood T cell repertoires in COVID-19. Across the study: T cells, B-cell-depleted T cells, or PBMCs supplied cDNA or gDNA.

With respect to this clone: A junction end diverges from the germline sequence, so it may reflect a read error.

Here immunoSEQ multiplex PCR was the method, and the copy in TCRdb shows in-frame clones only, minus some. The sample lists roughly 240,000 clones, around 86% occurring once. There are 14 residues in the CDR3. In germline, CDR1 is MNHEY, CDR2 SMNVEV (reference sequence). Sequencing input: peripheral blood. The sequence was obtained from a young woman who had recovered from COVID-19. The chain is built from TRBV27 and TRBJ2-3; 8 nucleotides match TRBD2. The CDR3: CASILRRGADTQYF. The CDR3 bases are TGTGCCAGCATTTTACGGCGGGGGGCGGATACGCAGTATTTT.